The rows below give T cell receptor beta chains drawn from one sample of a study of T-cell reconstitution after alpha-beta-depleted transplantation in children. TCRdb used MiXCR to reprocess the PCR reads, holding one entry per CDR3 protein. The data hold 200,000 to 250,000 distinct CDR3 sequences, with around 9.9% observed a single time. This specimen was PBMCs, taken before TCRalphabeta/CD19-depleted stem cell transplant. These receptors were taken from a child younger than two with acute myeloid leukemia, due to receive a stem cell transplant. Each CDR3 is given with its conserved first and last residue. A D gene is named only where the DNA matches it firmly. Only some rows state a clone size, as once, few, many or a class for expanded clones.

V gene	clone size	J gene	D gene	CDR3 protein	CDR3 DNA
TRBV28	many	TRBJ2-1	.	CASQPGTVHRQFF	TGTGCCAGCCAACCCGGCACGGTCCATCGTCAGTTCTTC
TRBV29-1	many	TRBJ2-7	TRBD2	CSVEDPVSGDSYEQYF	TGCAGCGTTGAAGATCCAGTTAGCGGGGACTCCTACGAGCAGTACTTC
TRBV15	many	TRBJ2-7	TRBD1	CATSTGQGIYEQYF	TGTGCCACCAGTACAGGACAGGGGATCTACGAGCAGTACTTC
TRBV6-5	many	TRBJ2-3	.	CASSYSTGADTQYF	TGTGCCAGCAGTTACTCGACGGGAGCAGATACGCAGTATTTT
TRBV28	many	TRBJ2-3	.	CATARDTQYF	TGTGCCACCGCTAGAGATACGCAGTATTTT
TRBV7-6	many	TRBJ1-5	.	CASSPDRLNQPQHF	TGTGCCAGCAGCCCTGACAGACTCAATCAGCCCCAGCATTTT
TRBV7-2	many	TRBJ1-6	TRBD1	CASSFRDRGSPLHF	TGTGCCAGCAGCTTCCGGGACAGGGGTTCACCCCTCCACTTT
TRBV7-2	many	TRBJ2-7	TRBD2	CASSLGLAGRDYEQYF	TGTGCCAGCAGCTTGGGACTAGCGGGGAGGGACTACGAGCAGTACTTC
TRBV15	many	TRBJ1-5	.	CATSREGDQPQHF	TGTGCCACCAGCCGGGAGGGAGATCAGCCCCAGCATTTT
TRBV3-1	.	TRBJ2-7	.	CANNQDRGGYGQYF	TGTGCCAACAACCAAGATCGTGGAGGCTACGGGCAGTACTTC
TRBV18	many	TRBJ1-5	TRBD1	CASSPGTGDGNQPQHF	TGTGCCAGCTCACCCGGGACAGGGGATGGCAATCAGCCCCAGCATTTT
TRBV19	.	TRBJ1-2	.	CASRPTADYGHTF	TGTGCCAGTAGACCCACGGCGGACTATGGCCACACCTTC
TRBV7-9	many	TRBJ1-1	.	CASSLGAQGTEAFF	TGTGCCAGCAGCTTAGGGGCTCAGGGAACTGAAGCTTTCTTT
TRBV18	few	TRBJ2-5	.	CASSPLGWTDEETQYF	TGTGCCAGCTCACCACTCGGGTGGACGGACGAAGAGACCCAGTACTTC
TRBV7-9	few	TRBJ1-1	.	CASSLADSRLMNTEAFF	TGTGCCAGCAGCTTAGCGGATTCACGGTTAATGAACACTGAAGCTTTCTTT
TRBV7-2	many	TRBJ2-2	.	CASSFNRAGVTGELFF	TGTGCCAGCAGCTTTAACAGGGCGGGAGTAACCGGGGAGCTGTTTTTT
TRBV10-3	few	TRBJ2-5	.	CAISAHQETQYF	TGTGCCATCAGTGCCCACCAAGAGACCCAGTACTTC
TRBV5-1	many	TRBJ1-4	.	CASSLMTTATNEKLFF	TGCGCCAGCAGCTTGATGACGACAGCAACTAATGAAAAACTGTTTTTT
TRBV5-1	many	TRBJ2-7	.	CASSLLEGNEQYF	TGCGCCAGCAGCCTCCTCGAGGGTAACGAGCAGTACTTC
TRBV10-2	many	TRBJ1-1	TRBD1	CASRERQGFTEAFF	TGCGCCAGCAGGGAAAGACAGGGTTTCACTGAAGCTTTCTTT